A single sample gave rise to the 8 T cell receptor beta chains below, sequenced in a study of T cell changes during pregnancy in multiple sclerosis. Here immunoSEQ multiplex PCR was the method, and the copy in TCRdb shows in-frame clones only, minus some. Counted here are about 40,000 clones, almost 90% occurring once; the ten biggest clones make up about 4.5%. The starting material was peripheral blood, obtained in the second trimester of pregnancy. The receptors shown here come from a female donor in good health, enrolled as a control in a pregnancy study.

The CDR3: CAWMPGGTNYGYTF. CDR3 DNA: TGTGCCTGGATGCCAGGGGGGACCAACTATGGCTACACCTTC. The rearrangement uses TRBV30 and TRBJ1-2, with 7 nucleotides matching TRBD1. J gave up 2 bases and V 4 bases, and 7 bases lay outside the gene matches. CDR3 length: 14 amino acids. The germline gives CDR1 GTSNPN, CDR2 SVGIG (reference sequence).

The chain is built from TRBV10-3 and TRBJ2-7; D may be TRBD2 (5 bases). The CDR3 is 20 residues long. V was cut by 5 bases and J by 1 base, with 30 bases left in between. The germline gives CDR1 ENHRY, CDR2 SYGVKD. The CDR3 coding sequence is TGTGCCATCAGTCGAACTCTGAGTCGGGAAGGTCCTACACTTTCCTACGAGCAGTACTTC. Its translation: CAISRTLSREGPTLSYEQYF.

This sequence joins TRBV4-1 and TRBJ1-2; 10 positions match TRBD1. V dropped 4 bases and J dropped 2; count of bases not matched to a gene: 10. CDR3 length equals 17 residues. The germline CDR1 and CDR2 sequences are MGHRA and YSYEKL. CDR3 in DNA: TGCGCCAGCAGCCGGACCCCCGGACAGGGGGAAAACTATGGCTACACCTTC. Translating gives CASSRTPGQGENYGYTF.

The rearrangement links TRBV30 to TRBJ1-2; D is unclear. Germline V CDR1 and CDR2: GTSNPN, SVGIG (reference sequence). Trimming stripped 3 bases from V and 0 bases from J, with 8 bases between. The CDR3 consists of 13 residues. The DNA of the CDR3 is TGTGCCTGGAGCGGTCTGGCTAACTATGGCTACACCTTC. Its protein product is CAWSGLANYGYTF.

The gene calls are TRBV11-2 and TRBJ1-1, with D perhaps matching TRBD1 (6 bases). Germline values: CDR1 SGHAT, CDR2 FQNNGV. V dropped 9 bases and J dropped 0 bases, with 11 bases sitting between them. The CDR3 is 13 amino acids. The CDR3 DNA is TGTGCCAGTAGGGGGAATATGAACACTGAAGCTTTCTTT. This translates into CASRGNMNTEAFF.

V usage is TRBV19 and J usage is TRBJ1-4; D possibly corresponds to TRBD1 (6 bases). Germline loops: CDR1 LNHDA, CDR2 SQIVND (reference sequence). The CDR3 length is 15 residues. Deletions cut 2 bases from V and 13 bases from J, with 20 bases between. The CDR3 bases are TGTGCCAGTAGTATACGGACAGCCGGCACTCCGGGACTGTTTTTT. This translates into CASSIRTAGTPGLFF.

The rearrangement links TRBV6-4 to TRBJ2-1; 8 bases are shared with TRBD2. The CDR3 runs to 15 residues. Germline loops: CDR1 MRHNA, CDR2 SNTAGT. The V gene end was trimmed by 7 bases and the J gene end by 0 bases; junction bases not matched to a gene: 5. This CDR3 reads CASKTSGSSYNEQFF. The DNA for the CDR3 is TGTGCCAGCAAGACCAGCGGGAGCTCCTACAATGAGCAGTTCTTC.

The chain combines TRBV5-1 with TRBJ1-4; D may be TRBD1 (6 bases). The V gene's germline CDR1 is SGHRS and CDR2 YFSETQ. This CDR3 has 15 amino acids. Trimming left V 1 base short and J 8 bases short, with 15 bases between. CDR3 protein: CASSLNRDKEEKLFF. For the CDR3, the DNA is TGCGCCAGCAGCTTGAATAGGGACAAGGAGGAAAAACTGTTTTTT.